The 3 T cell receptor beta chains presented below share a single source sample, sequenced in a study of CD8 T cells in ankylosing spondylitis (dated by TCRdb to between 2016 and 2019). Results the study describes overall, beyond this receptor: Blood from ankylosing spondylitis patients appeared to be characterized by a TCR beta motif composed of about eight highly homologous amino acid variants.

The protocol used for the library was 5' RACE. The sample was run on an Illumina HiSeq 2500. TCRdb reanalyzed the raw reads on its own, using fastp at Q25 for trimming and MiXCR for clone calling, and kept in-frame beta chains. Entries are consolidated by CDR3 protein sequence, retaining the most common genes and DNA. This sample lists around 490,000 distinct CDR3 sequences; roughly 5.3% were detected once. The ten most abundant clones make up roughly 3.2% of the sample. No antigen has been assigned to these receptors. The sample comprised blood, either unsorted or a sorted T cell fraction (not recorded which). These receptors all stem from a male donor with ankylosing spondylitis.

The rearrangement joins TRBV6-2 or TRBV6-3 to TRBJ2-7; D is perhaps TRBD2 (6 bases). CDR3 length: 14 amino acids. CDR1 and CDR2 (germline): MNHEY, SVGEGT. V was trimmed by 2 bases and J by 4 bases, leaving 12 bases between them. CDR3 sequence: CASSYNPREYEQYF. CDR3 bases: TGTGCCAGCAGTTACAACCCTCGGGAGTACGAGCAGTACTTC.

This clonotype was picked up a small number of times. The V gene is TRBV6-2 or TRBV6-3, the J gene TRBJ1-1; D ambiguous. The CDR3 runs to 13 residues. Germline V gene sequence: CDR1 MNHEY, CDR2 SVGEGT. V gave up 4 bases and J gave up 7 bases, with 13 bases separating them. CDR3 sequence reads: CASSSQFRGEAFF. In DNA, the CDR3 is TGTGCCAGCAGTTCCCAGTTTCGGGGTGAAGCTTTCTTT.

This clonotype showed up many times. The rearrangement uses TRBV12-3 or TRBV12-4 and TRBJ1-3, with D possibly matching TRBD1 (6 bases). Between the trimmed V and J ends, which lost 4 bases and 8 bases, there was a span of 12 bases. CDR3 length: 13 residues. CDR3 sequence: CASSYPGHDTIYF. DNA for the CDR3: TGTGCCAGCAGTTATCCGGGACACGACACCATATATTTT.